A selection of T cell receptor beta chains follows, all from one sample in a study of PD-L1 blockade in urothelial cancer. The table came from immunoSEQ multiplex PCR; TCRdb's copy has only in-frame clones and leaves some out. Among some 76,000 clones, approximately 88% were seen once, and the ten largest hold 3.4%. Sequenced material: PBMCs, taken around atezolizumab (anti-PD-L1) treatment. The receptors here all came from a man between 60 and 75 years old with urothelial cancer. Each CDR3 is given with its conserved first and last residue. The D gene is left open where the match is weak. Only some rows state a clone size, as once, few, many or a class for expanded clones.

j_call: TRBJ2-7; clone_size: -; d_call: TRBD2; v_call: TRBV10-3; cdr3_nt: TGTGCCATAGGACTAGCGGGAAACTACGAGCAGTACTTC; cdr3_aa: CAIGLAGNYEQYF
j_call: TRBJ1-1; clone_size: -; d_call: TRBD1; v_call: TRBV10-1; cdr3_nt: TGCGCCAGCAGTGCAATACGACAGGGGGCTGAAGCTTTCTTT; cdr3_aa: CASSAIRQGAEAFF
j_call: TRBJ2-5; clone_size: -; d_call: -; v_call: TRBV6-5; cdr3_nt: TGTGCCAGCAGTCGGACTATCTTGGAGACCCAGTACTTC; cdr3_aa: CASSRTILETQYF
j_call: TRBJ2-4; clone_size: -; d_call: TRBD1; v_call: TRBV6-5; cdr3_nt: TGTGCCAGCAGTACACCGACAGGGGGCAGGGACATTCAGTACTTC; cdr3_aa: CASSTPTGGRDIQYF
j_call: TRBJ1-1; clone_size: -; d_call: -; v_call: TRBV11-2; cdr3_nt: TGTGCCAGCAGCTTATTTGGGGGCGGCGATGAAGCTTTCTTT; cdr3_aa: CASSLFGGGDEAFF
j_call: TRBJ1-1; clone_size: once; d_call: TRBD1; v_call: TRBV5-1; cdr3_nt: TGCGCCAGCAGCGTCGACAGGGGTAAGAACACTGAAGCTTTCTTT; cdr3_aa: CASSVDRGKNTEAFF
j_call: TRBJ2-3; clone_size: few; d_call: TRBD2; v_call: TRBV6-5; cdr3_nt: TGTGCCAGCAGTTGGGGCAGGGAGGGCGCAGATACGCAGTATTTT; cdr3_aa: CASSWGREGADTQYF
j_call: TRBJ1-4; clone_size: few; d_call: TRBD1; v_call: TRBV19; cdr3_nt: TGTGCCAGTAGTACCGGACAGGGGGTAACTAATGAAAAACTGTTTTTT; cdr3_aa: CASSTGQGVTNEKLFF
j_call: TRBJ2-7; clone_size: -; d_call: -; v_call: TRBV28; cdr3_nt: TGTGCCAGCAGTCTCGGTTACGAGCAGTACTTC; cdr3_aa: CASSLGYEQYF
j_call: TRBJ2-2; clone_size: -; d_call: TRBD1; v_call: TRBV19; cdr3_nt: TGTGCCAGTAGTCCGGGACAGGGGGTAAGAGTTACCGCCGGGGAGCTGTTTTTT; cdr3_aa: CASSPGQGVRVTAGELFF
j_call: TRBJ2-3; clone_size: -; d_call: -; v_call: TRBV29-1; cdr3_nt: TGCAGCGTACCGTCCACCCGCGGGACGGAGCGGAATTTT; cdr3_aa: CSVPSTRGTERNF
j_call: TRBJ1-1; clone_size: -; d_call: -; v_call: TRBV6-5; cdr3_nt: TGTGCCAGCAGTTACTCGACTAGGGACACTGAAGCTTTCTTT; cdr3_aa: CASSYSTRDTEAFF